This TCR beta chain comes out of a study of T cells in tuberculosis. Study-wide background: In South Africa, adults with active tuberculosis were compared with IGRA-negative and latently infected IGRA-positive adolescents. General study points: The TCR-beta difference was not significant; alpha differences partly reflected length. Selection depended on which cryopreserved specimens were available. Using the GMM-specific repertoire gave about 90% accuracy versus approximately 70% with motifs.

The protocol was immunoSEQ multiplex PCR, while the TCRdb copy is restricted to in-frame clones and leaves out a portion. The sample has about 45,000 clones, 94% seen once. V was clipped by 4 bases and J by 1 base; unmatched bases: 9. Germline V gene data show CDR1 as LGHNA and CDR2 as YSLEER. The CDR3 has 18 amino acids. Note on this clone: Its target is not known.

The material sequenced was PBMCs. The chain combines TRBV4-3 with TRBJ2-2; the match to TRBD2 covers 10 bases. This receptor was identified in a donor aged 10 to 29 with latent tuberculosis or without tuberculosis infection. Some clones in this sample may be carry-over from other donors' samples. CDR3: CASSLPFLAGVNTGELFF. In DNA form, the CDR3 reads TGCGCCAGCAGCCTTCCTTTCCTAGCGGGAGTGAACACCGGGGAGCTGTTTTTT.